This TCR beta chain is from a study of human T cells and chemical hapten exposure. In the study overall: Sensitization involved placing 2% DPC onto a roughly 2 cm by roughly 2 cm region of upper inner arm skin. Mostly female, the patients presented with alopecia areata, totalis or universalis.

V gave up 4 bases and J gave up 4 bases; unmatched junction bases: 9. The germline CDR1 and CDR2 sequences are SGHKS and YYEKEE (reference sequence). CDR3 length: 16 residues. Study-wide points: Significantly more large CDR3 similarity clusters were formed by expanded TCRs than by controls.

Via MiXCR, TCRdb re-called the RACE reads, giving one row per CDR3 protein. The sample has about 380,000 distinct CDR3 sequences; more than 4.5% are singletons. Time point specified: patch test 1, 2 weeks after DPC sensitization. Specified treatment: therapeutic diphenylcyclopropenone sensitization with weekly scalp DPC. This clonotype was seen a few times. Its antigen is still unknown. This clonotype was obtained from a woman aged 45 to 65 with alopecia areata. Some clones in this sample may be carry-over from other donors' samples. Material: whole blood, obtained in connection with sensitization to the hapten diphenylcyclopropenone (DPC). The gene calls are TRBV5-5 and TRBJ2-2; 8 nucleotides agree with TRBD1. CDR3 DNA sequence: TGTGCCAGCAGCCGGACCCAGGGACAGGCCACCGGGGAGCTGTTTTTT. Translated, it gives CASSRTQGQATGELFF.